These T cell receptor beta chains were read from a single sample in a study of radiotherapy plus CTLA-4 blockade in lung cancer. Profiling relied on immunoSEQ multiplex PCR, and the TCRdb table lists in-frame clones only, not all of them. Of 51,000 or so clones listed, roughly 88% were seen once; the top ten hold about 7.2%. Sequenced here: peripheral blood, sampled from a patient treated with radiotherapy plus ipilimumab. These receptor sequences come from a human donor with non-small cell lung cancer whose response to radiotherapy plus ipilimumab could not be evaluated. CDR3s include the opening cysteine and the closing phenylalanine or tryptophan.

j_call,cdr3_length,v_call,cdr3_aa
TRBJ1-5,12,TRBV5-5,CASSYTGEPQHF
TRBJ2-3,15,TRBV5-4,CASTRLAGGTDTQYF
TRBJ1-2,15,TRBV5-8,CASSFGTGYDYGYTF
TRBJ1-1,14,TRBV27,CASSNSRSNTEAFF
TRBJ1-6,15,TRBV5-1,CASSLAGQGGSPLHF
TRBJ1-2,15,TRBV10-3,CAISSRGQGAYGYTF
TRBJ2-2,13,TRBV18,CASSPGRAGELFF
TRBJ1-5,15,TRBV7-8,CASSLVQGFNQPQHF
TRBJ2-7,13,TRBV5-1,CASSLVFAGEQYF
TRBJ2-1,16,TRBV11-2,CASSLPGGGSYNEQFF
TRBJ1-2,13,TRBV18,CASSPQGNYGYTF
TRBJ1-2,14,TRBV5-5,CASRRATGNYGYTF
TRBJ2-7,13,TRBV30,CAWSGQGGYEQYF
TRBJ2-7,14,TRBV9,CASSVGGPPYEQYF
TRBJ2-3,16,TRBV11-3,CASSLGASRSTDTQYF
TRBJ2-2,15,TRBV7-6,CASSLGGRATGELFF
TRBJ1-1,13,TRBV5-6,CASSLNTGPGAFF
TRBJ2-1,15,TRBV28,CASSPWTSGSNEQFF
TRBJ2-1,17,TRBV5-1,CASSLSTGEKTYNEQFF
TRBJ2-3,17,TRBV7-8,CASSTWTSGGSTDTQYF
TRBJ1-4,16,TRBV5-1,CASSLAQTGGNEKLSF
TRBJ2-7,15,TRBV19,CASSHDRVGAYEQYF
TRBJ2-3,16,TRBV13,CASSWEGGAFTDTQYF